These 9 T cell receptor beta chains originate from one sample sequenced in a study of blood T cell repertoires in COVID-19. Using immunoSEQ multiplex PCR, the repertoire was profiled, and TCRdb retains in-frame clones only, with some absent. Counted here are some 240,000 clones, around 91% occurring once; the ten biggest clones make up around 2.3%. Sequencing was done on a sample of peripheral blood. Receptor source: a woman aged 55-75 years with COVID-19, enrolled during active disease.

The chain links TRBV2 to TRBJ1-2; 7 positions agree with TRBD1. CDR3 length: 14 amino acids. Germline V gene sequence: CDR1 SNHLY, CDR2 FYNNEI. The V and J ends lost 5 bases and 5 bases, in that order; junction bases with no gene match: 8. This CDR3 is CASSSTGSEYGYTF. The CDR3 DNA is TGTGCCAGCAGTTCGACAGGGTCTGAATATGGCTACACCTTC.

The chain is built from TRBV9 and TRBJ2-7; D is uncertain. Germline CDR1 SGDLS, CDR2 YYNGEE. The V and J ends lost 0 bases and 0 bases respectively, with 10 bases between them. This CDR3 is 15 amino acids long. For the CDR3, the DNA is TGTGCCAGCAGCGTAGATGGTACTCCCTCCTACGAGCAGTACTTC. Residues: CASSVDGTPSYEQYF.

The chain links TRBV10-3 to TRBJ2-2; 11 bases match TRBD1. The germline gives CDR1 ENHRY, CDR2 SYGVKD. V trimming: 2 bases; J trimming: 3 bases; junction bases outside the gene matches: 17. The CDR3 has 21 residues. The CDR3: CAISEQEFGQGAGFYTGELFF. The CDR3, as DNA: TGTGCCATCAGTGAGCAGGAATTCGGACAGGGGGCGGGGTTCTACACCGGGGAGCTGTTTTTT.

The chain is built from TRBV7-9 and TRBJ1-2, with TRBD1 as a possible D gene (5 bases). The germline gives CDR1 SEHNR, CDR2 FQNEAQ (reference sequence). This CDR3 contains 15 residues. Trimming stripped 1 base from V and 8 bases from J, with 17 bases between. The CDR3 DNA is TGTGCCAGCAGCTTAGAGATTGACAGCGCCCGAGGCTACACCTTC. This gives the protein CASSLEIDSARGYTF.

On this clone itself: Other DNA sequences within the sample encode an identical CDR3. The genes are TRBV30 and TRBJ1-5; D is unclear. The CDR3 is 13 amino acids. From germline, CDR1 is GTSNPN and CDR2 SVGIG (reference sequence). The V and J ends lost 0 bases and 4 bases respectively, with 7 bases between them. The CDR3, as DNA: TGTGCCTGGAGTGTACAGACAAATCAGCCCCAGCATTTT. Protein: CAWSVQTNQPQHF. Using reference TRBV30 and TRBJ1-5 for the parts outside the CDR3, the full variable domain is SQTIHQWPATLVQPVGSPLSLECTVEGTSNPNLYWYRQAAGRGLQLLFYSVGIGQISSEVPQNLSASRPQDRQFILSSKKLLLSDSGFYLCAWSVQTNQPQHFGDGTRLSIL.

The chain combines TRBV27 with TRBJ1-1; perhaps TRBD1 as D (6 bases). With 7 bases removed from V and 4 bases from J, the gap between germline ends came to 22 bases. This CDR3 spans 16 amino acids. CDR1 is MNHEY, CDR2 SMNVEV, per germline (reference sequence). CDR3 DNA sequence: TGTGCCAGCATTCCTCAGGGCAACAGGGTGAGCACTGAAGCTTTCTTT. It is translated as CASIPQGNRVSTEAFF.

This clone was detected once. The chain couples TRBV5-1 to TRBJ2-3, with 10 bases identical to TRBD2. Germline values: CDR1 SGHRS, CDR2 YFSETQ. The CDR3 extends over 16 amino acids. The ends lost 4 bases at V and 3 bases at J; junction bases unmatched: 8. The CDR3: CASSGHSGGRTDTQYF. For the CDR3, the DNA is TGCGCCAGCAGCGGACATAGCGGGGGGAGGACAGATACGCAGTATTTT.

This clone was recorded only once. The J gene is TRBJ1-2, the V gene TRBV4-3, with D unresolved. CDR3 size: 14 residues. CDR1 is LGHNA and CDR2 is YSLEER in the germline V gene. V was cut by 0 bases and J by 5 bases, with 10 bases left in between. The CDR3 sequence is CASSQDLTTYGYTF. In nucleotides, the CDR3 is TGCGCCAGCAGCCAAGATTTAACGACTTATGGCTACACCTTC.

The CDR3 bases are TGTGCCAGCAGCCGATCAGGGACAAACTACGAGCAGTACTTC. Its protein is CASSRSGTNYEQYF. The chain is built from TRBV27 and TRBJ2-7; a weak D match, TRBD1 (6 bases). CDR3 size: 14 residues. Germline CDR1 MNHEY, CDR2 SMNVEV (reference sequence). V lost 6 bases, J lost 3 bases, and 15 bases lay in between.